These T cell receptor beta chains were read from a single sample in a study of immune characterization of retroperitoneal liposarcoma. Each CDR3 protein is one row after TCRdb ran MiXCR on the PCR reads. This sample has around 19,000 distinct CDR3 sequences, with more than 35% found just once. The sequenced sample was blood. Receptors originate from a male donor with retroperitoneal liposarcoma. Each CDR3 is given with its conserved first and last residue. Fields, in order: CDR3 length, V gene, J gene, clone size, CDR3 protein. Clone size is given for some rows only: seen once, a few or many times, or a class if the clone is expanded.

>12|TRBV11-1|TRBJ1-1|many
CASSLGQLEAFF
>17|TRBV6-1|TRBJ2-7|.
CASTSFYRGSPKNEHFF
>9|TRBV11-2|TRBJ2-1|few
CASSFQSPF
>14|TRBV7-3|TRBJ2-5|.
CASSPGTSLETRYF
>15|TRBV4-1|TRBJ2-1|.
CASSQVLSSYNEQFF
>15|TRBV12-3/TRBV12-4|TRBJ2-1|few
CASSTLGRGTIEQFF
>12|TRBV6-1|TRBJ1-2|many
CASRGTARGYTF
>15|TRBV12-3/TRBV12-4|TRBJ1-6|few
CASSFGGGNNSPLHF
>24|TRBV7-8|TRBJ1-1|.
CASSLTSGSAEQYFGPGTTTEAFF
>16|TRBV5-1|.|.
CASSLGLAESSYEQYF
>16|TRBV27|TRBJ2-5|.
CASSLEKTSGQETQYF
>15|TRBV18|TRBJ2-5|few
CASSPLLGGQETQYF
>15|TRBV6-1|TRBJ2-1|many
CASSPLAGGLDEQFF
>13|TRBV11-1|TRBJ1-1|.
CASSLGLNTEAFF
>13|TRBV5-5|TRBJ2-5|.
CASSFRQNNEQYF
>19|TRBV7-6|TRBJ2-3|medium-sized
CASSLEPGLAGGNTDTQYF
>14|TRBV12-3/TRBV12-4|TRBJ2-1|medium-sized
CASSFTGTSDEQFF
>14|TRBV5-1|TRBJ1-1|.
CASSFSGPSTEAFF
>13|TRBV4-3|.|once
CASSHRVDYEQYF
>17|TRBV7-8|TRBJ2-3|many
CASSREVDNASTDTQYF
>13|TRBV6-1|TRBJ2-2|.
CASSEGDPGELFF
>14|TRBV12-3/TRBV12-4|TRBJ2-4|.
CASSGGGAWETQLF
>16|TRBV7-2|TRBJ2-3|.
CASSLGVQLGTDRQYF
>14|TRBV11-3|TRBJ2-7|once
CASSPVGSSYEQYF
>18|TRBV11-2|TRBJ2-3|.
CASSLDKTSGGWRDTQYF
>15|TRBV6-5|TRBJ2-7|medium-sized
CASSYSSSGSYEQYF
>14|TRBV7-2|TRBJ2-5|medium-sized
CASSRGLGQETQYF
>12|TRBV6-6|TRBJ2-7|few
CASSYSSFEQYF
>16|TRBV12-3/TRBV12-4|TRBJ2-1|.
CASRTDSNFGMDEQFF
>15|TRBV6-1|TRBJ1-5|.
CASSELGRDNQPQHF
>15|TRBV6-4|TRBJ2-1|many
CASSDSSRGPNEQFF
>14|TRBV6-1|TRBJ1-6|.
CASRGGGRDPPLHF
>15|TRBV6-1|TRBJ2-1|many
CASSSLAGNQETQFF
>14|TRBV7-2|.|many
CASSIGGSLYEQYF
>15|TRBV28|TRBJ2-3|.
CASSLKGLVTDTQYF
>14|TRBV7-2|TRBJ2-4|medium-sized
CASSRGGALWEQYF
>13|TRBV6-4|TRBJ2-1|.
CASSGTTYNEQFF
>13|TRBV30|TRBJ2-2|.
CAWRSSGTGELFF
>17|TRBV12-5|TRBJ1-2|.
CASGLTRTGGGLYGYTF
>11|TRBV6-1|TRBJ2-3|medium-sized
CASRRSDTQYF
>13|TRBV24-1|TRBJ2-2|.
CATSALGPGELVF
>19|TRBV6-8|TRBJ2-3|.
CASGLALEQYFGPGYTQYF
>13|TRBV7-2|.|.
CASSSDRGYEQYF
>13|TRBV18|.|once
CASSRTGDYEQYF
>15|TRBV11-2|TRBJ2-3|many
CASSSRDPRADTQYF
>16|TRBV6-7|TRBJ1-5|few
CASSYSFNVCYQPQHF
>19|TRBV11-3|.|.
CASSPWWGQVLTSSYEQFF
>15|TRBV6-1|TRBJ2-1|many
CASSEAPGPPKEQFF
>14|TRBV5-6|TRBJ2-1|.
CASSREGVYNEQFF
>13|TRBV6-1|TRBJ1-5|few
CASSAGENQPQHF
>13|TRBV18|.|.
CASSPPSFGEQFF
>13|TRBV10-1|TRBJ2-3|few
CALRPGGGDTQYF
>16|TRBV7-2|TRBJ1-1|medium-sized
CASSLPRDSLDTEAFF
>12|TRBV25-1|TRBJ2-3|.
CASSGRGDTQYF
>15|TRBV6-1|TRBJ1-2|few
CASSGRRGQGYGYTF
>14|TRBV12-5|.|many
CASGLDLAGDEQYF
>15|TRBV11-1|TRBJ2-5|.
CASSRGGRGEETQYF
>14|TRBV7-2|TRBJ1-2|few
CASRGGSVNYGYTF